A single sample is the source of the 6 T cell receptor beta chains below, sequenced in a study of T cells in Graves' hyperthyroidism and ophthalmopathy. The source material, RNA transcripts, was used to amplify TCR beta CDR3 regions. A first-round RT-PCR of the TCR CDR3 used the HTBI primer set. MiXCR, applied by TCRdb to the multiplex PCR reads, yields one record per CDR3 protein. The sample has about 250,000 distinct CDR3 sequences, approximately 14% seen once. Material for sequencing was blood. The receptor source for this set is a woman aged 45-59 years with Graves' hyperthyroidism that later progressed to Graves' ophthalmopathy.

This clonotype was detected many times. The chain couples TRBV15 to TRBJ2-5; D gene unclear. Deletions cut 0 bases from V and 4 bases from J, with 6 bases between. The germline V gene has CDR1 LNHNV and CDR2 YYDKDF (reference sequence). CDR3 size: 13 residues. The CDR3 loop reads CATSREQRETQYF. The CDR3 DNA reads TGTGCCACCAGCAGAGAACAGAGAGAGACCCAGTACTTC.

The chain carries TRBV7-9 and TRBJ1-3; D gene unclear. This CDR3 comprises 15 residues. Trimming removed 5 bases at V and 8 bases at J, with 19 bases between. Germline assignment: CDR1 SEHNR and CDR2 FQNEAQ (reference sequence). The CDR3 protein is CASSPSNSQAHTIYF. The DNA for the CDR3 is TGTGCCAGCAGCCCTTCGAACAGCCAGGCCCACACCATATATTTT.

The sample holds many counts of this clonotype. This chain uses TRBV12-3 or TRBV12-4 with TRBJ2-7; weak D call: TRBD1 (6 bases). The CDR3 totals 14 residues. V was pared by 5 bases and J by 1 base, with 12 bases between. The CDR3, as DNA: TGTGCCAGCAGTCCCCCGGGACAATCCTACGAGCAGTACTTC. Protein sequence: CASSPPGQSYEQYF.

This clonotype was found a few times. The chain joins TRBV5-5 to TRBJ2-3, with D hard to call. Germline values: CDR1 SGHKS, CDR2 YYEKEE (reference sequence). V was pared by 3 bases and J by 5 bases, with 7 bases between. There are 12 residues in the CDR3. Here the CDR3 DNA reads TGTGCCAGCAGCTCCTCAGGAGATACGCAGTATTTT. This codes for CASSSSGDTQYF.

Of note for this clonotype: A much larger clone lies a single base off, so this may be a read error. The genes are TRBV18 and TRBJ1-1; TRBD1 might be the D (5 bases). CDR1 KGHSH and CDR2 LQKENI come from the germline V gene. The CDR3 extends over 15 amino acids. V was shortened by 1 base and J by 4 bases, with 13 bases between the two germline ends. The CDR3 region has the DNA TGTGCCAGCTCACCACGGGGGACCATGAGCACTGAAGCTTTCTTT. As protein: CASSPRGTMSTEAFF.

This clonotype came up many times. This rearrangement joins TRBV5-1 to TRBJ1-1, with 7 bases lining up with TRBD1. The CDR3 contains 18 residues. The J segment lost 1 base and the V segment lost 4 bases, leaving 16 bases of the junction unmatched. CDR1 and CDR2 from the germline V gene are SGHRS and YFSETQ. The CDR3 reads CASSTRQGWRAGNTEAFF. CDR3 bases: TGCGCCAGCAGCACCAGACAGGGTTGGAGAGCGGGGAACACTGAAGCTTTCTTT.